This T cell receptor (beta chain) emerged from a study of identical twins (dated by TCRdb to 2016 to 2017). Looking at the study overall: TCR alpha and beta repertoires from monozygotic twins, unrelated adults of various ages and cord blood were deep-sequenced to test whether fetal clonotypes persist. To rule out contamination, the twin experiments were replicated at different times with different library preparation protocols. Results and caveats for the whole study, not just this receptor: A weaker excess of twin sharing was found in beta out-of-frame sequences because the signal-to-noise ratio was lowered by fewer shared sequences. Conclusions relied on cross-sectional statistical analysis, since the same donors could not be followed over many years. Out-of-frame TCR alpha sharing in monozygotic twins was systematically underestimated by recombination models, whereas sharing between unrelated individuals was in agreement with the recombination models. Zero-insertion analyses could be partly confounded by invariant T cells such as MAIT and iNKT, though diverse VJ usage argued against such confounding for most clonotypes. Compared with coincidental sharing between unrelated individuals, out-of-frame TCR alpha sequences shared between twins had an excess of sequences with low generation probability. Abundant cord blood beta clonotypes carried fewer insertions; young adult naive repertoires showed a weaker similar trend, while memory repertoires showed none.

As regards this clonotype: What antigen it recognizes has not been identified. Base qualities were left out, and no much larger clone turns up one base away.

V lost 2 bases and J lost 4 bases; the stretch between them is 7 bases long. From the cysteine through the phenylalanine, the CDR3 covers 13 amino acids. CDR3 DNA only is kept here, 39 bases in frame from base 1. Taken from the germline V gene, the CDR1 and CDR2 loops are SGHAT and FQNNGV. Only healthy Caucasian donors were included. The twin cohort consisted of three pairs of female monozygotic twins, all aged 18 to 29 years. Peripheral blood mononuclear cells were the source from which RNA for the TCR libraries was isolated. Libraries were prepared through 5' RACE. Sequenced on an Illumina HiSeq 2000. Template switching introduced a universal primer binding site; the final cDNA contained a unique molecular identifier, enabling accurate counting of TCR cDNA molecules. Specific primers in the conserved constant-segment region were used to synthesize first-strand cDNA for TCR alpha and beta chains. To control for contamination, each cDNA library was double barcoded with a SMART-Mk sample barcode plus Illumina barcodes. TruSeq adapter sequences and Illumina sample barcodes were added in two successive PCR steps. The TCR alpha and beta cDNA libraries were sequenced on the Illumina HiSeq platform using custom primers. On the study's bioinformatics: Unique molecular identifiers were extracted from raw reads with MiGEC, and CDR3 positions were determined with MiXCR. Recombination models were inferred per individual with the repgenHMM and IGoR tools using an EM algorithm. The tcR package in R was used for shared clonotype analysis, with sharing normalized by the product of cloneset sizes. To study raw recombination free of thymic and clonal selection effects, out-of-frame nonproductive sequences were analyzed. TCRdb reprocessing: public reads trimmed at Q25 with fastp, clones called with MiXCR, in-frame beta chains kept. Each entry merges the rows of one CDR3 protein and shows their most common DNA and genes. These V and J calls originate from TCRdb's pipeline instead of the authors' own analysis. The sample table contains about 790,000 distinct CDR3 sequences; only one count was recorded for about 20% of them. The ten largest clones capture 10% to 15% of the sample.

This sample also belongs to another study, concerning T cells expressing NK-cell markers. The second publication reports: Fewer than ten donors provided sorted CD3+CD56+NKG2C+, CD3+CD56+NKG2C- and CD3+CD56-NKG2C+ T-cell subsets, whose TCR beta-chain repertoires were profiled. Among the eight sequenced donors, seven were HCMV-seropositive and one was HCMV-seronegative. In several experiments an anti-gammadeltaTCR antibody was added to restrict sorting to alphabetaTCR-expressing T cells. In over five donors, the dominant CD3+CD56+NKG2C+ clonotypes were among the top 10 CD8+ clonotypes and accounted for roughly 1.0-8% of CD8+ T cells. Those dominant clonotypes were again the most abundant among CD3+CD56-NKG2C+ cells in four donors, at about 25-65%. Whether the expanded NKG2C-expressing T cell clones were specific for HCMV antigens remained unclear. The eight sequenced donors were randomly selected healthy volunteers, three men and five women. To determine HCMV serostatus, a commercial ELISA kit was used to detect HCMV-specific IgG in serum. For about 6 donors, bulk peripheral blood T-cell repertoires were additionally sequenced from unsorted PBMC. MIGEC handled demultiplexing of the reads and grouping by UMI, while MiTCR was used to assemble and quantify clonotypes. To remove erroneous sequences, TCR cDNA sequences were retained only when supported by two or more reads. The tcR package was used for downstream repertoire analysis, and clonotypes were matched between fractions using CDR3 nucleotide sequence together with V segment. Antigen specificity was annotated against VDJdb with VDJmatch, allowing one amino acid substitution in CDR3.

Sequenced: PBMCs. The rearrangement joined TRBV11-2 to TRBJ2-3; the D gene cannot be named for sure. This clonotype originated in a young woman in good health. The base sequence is TGTGCCAGCAGCTTAAGCTCCTCAGATACGCAGTATTTT. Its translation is CASSLSSSDTQYF.